The present TCR beta chain was sequenced within a study of blood T cells in healthy people across ages. Study as a whole: There was about one barcoded beta molecule captured by template switching per two T cells.

With a J-beta primer mix and a sample-barcoded 5' primer, a second PCR ran about 7 to 12 cycles. TCRdb reanalysed the 5' RACE reads using MiXCR and keeps one entry per CDR3 protein. The sample lists over 1,200,000 distinct CDR3 sequences; around 55% were seen once. With respect to this clonotype: No antigen is known for it.

Regarding the study as a whole: Higher diversity and more naive CD4+ cells were features of long-lived donors, compared to aged donors. Estimates drawn from one million T cells were deemed to understate diversity.

The TCR was taken from a man between 18 and 35 years old in good health. The sample taken for sequencing was blood.

CDR3 protein: CSARLGPSRQYF. As DNA, the CDR3 is TGCAGCGCGCGACTCGGGCCCTCACGGCAGTACTTC. The chain combines TRBV29-1 with TRBJ2-4; D not resolved. V was cut by 7 bases and J by 13 bases, with 20 bases left in between. This CDR3 is 12 amino acids long. Germline V CDR1 and CDR2: SQVTM, ANQGSEA.